The TCR beta chain described here comes from a study of post-analysis software for immune sequencing data. Unique molecular identifiers tagged the TCR beta cDNA libraries. Input of roughly 0.9 to 11 million T cells yielded 450,000 to 550,000 cDNA molecules. TCRdb independently ran MiXCR on the PCR reads; one entry per CDR3 protein. This table has roughly 400,000 distinct CDR3 sequences, over 30% appearing once. Study observations and caveats: A handful of TRBV segments were more frequent in patients than controls; TRBV5-6, TRBV5-1 and TRBV20-1 belonged to this group. Multiple sclerosis patients showed significantly lower normalized Chao1 diversity than controls did.

Concerning this clonotype: No antigen is known for it.

CDR3 size: 16 residues. Looked up from germline, CDR1 is ENHRY and CDR2 is SYGVKD. J was trimmed by 1 base and V by 6 bases; bases with no gene match: 9. This clonotype was obtained from a girl aged 2 to 10 with multiple sclerosis. The chain couples TRBV10-3 to TRBJ1-2; 9 bases line up with TRBD1. The sequenced material came from blood. The CDR3 loop is CAIRSPRQGGNYGYTF. The CDR3 DNA reads TGTGCCATCAGGTCTCCACGACAGGGGGGTAACTATGGCTACACCTTC.